The next 27 T cell receptor beta chains were all read from a single sample in a study of blood T cell repertoires in COVID-19. Measured with immunoSEQ multiplex PCR; TCRdb has only the in-frame clones, and not every one. This repertoire shows about 210,000 clones, around nine tenths found once; its top ten account for 0.72%. Specimen: peripheral blood. The receptor source for this set is a middle-aged man with acute or convalescent COVID-19.

This clone showed up just once. V is TRBV6-5 and J is TRBJ2-7, with 9 bases that match TRBD1. From germline, CDR1 is MNHEY and CDR2 SVGAGI. This CDR3 region has 13 residues. J was trimmed by 4 bases and V by 7 bases; bases with no gene match: 5. CDR3: CASTPGTGYEQYF. DNA for the CDR3: TGTGCCAGCACCCCCGGGACAGGGTACGAGCAGTACTTC.

V is TRBV4-1 and J is TRBJ2-3, with D perhaps matching TRBD2 (6 bases). V lost 2 bases to trimming and J lost 2 bases, with 14 bases between them. This CDR3 contains 16 residues. Per germline, CDR1 MGHRA and CDR2 YSYEKL. CDR3 nucleotides: TGCGCCAGCAGCCAACGGGACTCACCTTACACAGATACGCAGTATTTT. Translation: CASSQRDSPYTDTQYF.

V usage is TRBV4-1 and J usage is TRBJ2-7, with D possibly matching TRBD2 (7 bases). The germline gives CDR1 MGHRA, CDR2 YSYEKL. With 4 bases removed from V and 0 bases from J, the gap between germline ends came to 16 bases. The CDR3 is made up of 16 amino acids. The CDR3 protein is CASSPYGGGSSYEQYF. In DNA, the CDR3 is TGCGCCAGCAGCCCATATGGCGGGGGCAGCTCCTACGAGCAGTACTTC.

The chain is built from TRBV29-1 and TRBJ2-3; the D gene is possibly TRBD1 (6 bases). Trimming took off 7 bases at V and 4 bases at J, with 18 bases between the two ends. The CDR3 is 14 amino acids. Germline V gives CDR1 SQVTM, CDR2 ANQGSEA. The CDR3 loop reads CSAGTRQASDTQYF. CDR3 DNA sequence: TGCAGCGCCGGGACACGCCAGGCGTCAGATACGCAGTATTTT.

The chain recombines TRBV7-2 with TRBJ2-3; D is possibly TRBD1 (6 bases). CDR1 and CDR2 from the germline V gene are SGHTA and FQGNSA. The CDR3 runs 17 residues. The V end was cut by 6 bases, the J end by 2 bases, with 21 bases between. CDR3 in amino acids: CASRRTGTTTVTDTQYF. CDR3 nucleotides: TGTGCCAGCAGGCGAACAGGGACAACCACTGTCACAGATACGCAGTATTTT.

The chain employs TRBV18 and TRBJ2-5, with 9 bases matching TRBD2. V shed 2 bases and J 4 bases; nucleotides not matched to a gene: 5. Per the germline V gene, CDR1 is KGHSH and CDR2 is LQKENI. CDR3 size: 15 residues. The chain's CDR3 is CASSPASGVSETQYF. The CDR3, as DNA: TGTGCCAGCTCACCAGCTAGCGGGGTTTCAGAGACCCAGTACTTC.

The chain has TRBV27 and TRBJ2-2, with a possible D match to TRBD2 (5 bases). The CDR3 length is 13 residues. The germline V gene has CDR1 MNHEY and CDR2 SMNVEV (reference sequence). Trimming shortened V by 4 bases and J by 5 bases, and 8 bases separated the two germline ends. For the CDR3, the DNA is TGTGCCAGCAGTTCACTAGTGACCGGGGAGCTGTTTTTT. It is translated as CASSSLVTGELFF.

The gene calls are TRBV2 and TRBJ1-2; TRBD1 might be the D (5 bases). Germline assignment: CDR1 SNHLY and CDR2 FYNNEI. This CDR3 has 13 residues. Trimming removed 1 base from V and 2 bases from J, with 5 bases in between. DNA for the CDR3: TGTGCCAGCAGTGAAGGACAGAACTATGGCTACACCTTC. It yields the protein CASSEGQNYGYTF.

This chain connects TRBV5-1 to TRBJ2-1; D possibly corresponds to TRBD1 (5 bases). CDR3 length equals 15 residues. The ends were cut back, 5 bases at V and 2 bases at J, with 14 bases in the middle. Looked up from germline, CDR1 is SGHRS and CDR2 is YFSETQ. DNA for the CDR3: TGCGCCAGCAGTTTCCCACAGGTTCCCTACAATGAGCAGTTCTTC. Protein: CASSFPQVPYNEQFF.

The chain is built from TRBV25-1 and TRBJ2-1, with 14 positions matching TRBD2. Trimming took 2 bases from V and 2 from J; bases not matched to a gene: 5. This CDR3 has 18 amino acids. Germline CDR1 is MGHDK and CDR2 is SYGVNS. The CDR3 DNA follows: TGTGCCAGCAGTGAAGGGACTAGCGGGAGAGATCCCTACAATGAGCAGTTCTTC. This gives the protein CASSEGTSGRDPYNEQFF.

This chain uses TRBV11-3 with TRBJ2-2; TRBD1 matches at 9 bases. Germline lookup yields CDR1 SGHNT and CDR2 YENEEA. The V gene end was trimmed by 6 bases and the J gene end by 8 bases; junction bases not matched to a gene: 10. The CDR3 is 15 residues long. The CDR3 nucleotides read TGTGCCAGCAGTTCAGCACAGGGGGCGACAGGGGAGCTGTTTTTT. Its translation: CASSSAQGATGELFF.

CDR3 sequence reads: CATSRVRLAGGETQYF. CDR3 DNA sequence: TGTGCCACCAGCAGAGTGAGACTAGCGGGGGGAGAGACCCAGTACTTC. The chain employs TRBV15 and TRBJ2-5, with 13 bases matching TRBD2. Germline V gene sequence: CDR1 LNHNV, CDR2 YYDKDF (reference sequence). CDR3 length: 16 residues. V shed 1 base, J shed 4 bases, and the junction held 3 bases outside the gene matches.

The CDR3, as DNA: TGCGCCAGCAGCTTGGGGCAGGGGACGGACTACGAGCAGTACTTC. This gives the protein CASSLGQGTDYEQYF. This rearrangement joins TRBV5-1 to TRBJ2-7; TRBD1 might be the D (6 bases). The CDR3 length is 15 residues. V was trimmed by 0 bases and J by 3 bases, leaving 13 bases between them. Germline V gene sequence: CDR1 SGHRS, CDR2 YFSETQ.

V usage is TRBV18 and J usage is TRBJ2-5; tentative D call: TRBD1 (6 bases). Trimming removed 6 bases from V and 2 bases from J, with 10 bases in between. The CDR3 covers 13 residues. Per the germline V gene, CDR1 is KGHSH and CDR2 is LQKENI. DNA for the CDR3: TGTGCCAGCTCCCCCGGACAGCAAGAGACCCAGTACTTC. It yields the protein CASSPGQQETQYF.

This clone has at least ten counts. The chain has TRBV12-3 or TRBV12-4 and TRBJ2-5, with 7 bases fitting TRBD2. This CDR3 contains 13 residues. After removal of 6 bases from V and 5 bases from J, the junction contained 6 bases not matched to a gene. CDR3 sequence: CASRRTRAETQYF. The CDR3 DNA reads as TGTGCCAGCAGGAGGACTAGAGCGGAGACCCAGTACTTC.

Many counts were recorded for this clone. The chain has TRBV7-9 and TRBJ2-5, with 7 bases aligning to TRBD1. The germline gives CDR1 SEHNR, CDR2 FQNEAQ (reference sequence). The CDR3 extends over 14 amino acids. The V and J ends lost 6 bases and 3 bases, in that order; junction bases with no gene match: 7. The CDR3 nucleotides are TGTGCCAGCAGGTTAACCGGGACAGAAGAGACCCAGTACTTC. It encodes CASRLTGTEETQYF.

Points on this clone: Other DNA sequences of this sample code for an identical CDR3. The chain combines TRBV11-2 with TRBJ2-3; D is possibly TRBD1 (6 bases). The CDR3 totals 13 residues. Per the germline V gene, CDR1 is SGHAT and CDR2 is FQNNGV. V was trimmed by 6 bases and J by 3 bases, leaving 10 bases between them. The CDR3 loop is CASSFRGTDTQYF. The CDR3 DNA follows: TGTGCCAGCAGTTTCAGGGGAACAGATACGCAGTATTTT.

The chain carries TRBV28 and TRBJ2-7; D might be TRBD1 (6 bases). This CDR3 contains 12 residues. Germline CDR1 and CDR2: MDHEN and SYDVKM. Trimming cost V 5 bases and J 3 bases, with 8 bases left between them. DNA for the CDR3: TGTGCCAGCAGTACACAGGGCTACGAGCAGTACTTC. Protein product: CASSTQGYEQYF.

The chain combines TRBV10-1 with TRBJ2-3; 7 bases are shared with TRBD2. CDR1 is WNHNN, CDR2 SYGVQD, per germline (reference sequence). The CDR3 contains 13 residues. J gave up 6 bases and V 4 bases, and 4 bases lay outside the gene matches. The chain's CDR3 is CASSAAGVDTQYF. The CDR3, as DNA: TGCGCCAGCAGTGCCGCGGGGGTTGATACGCAGTATTTT.

The chain couples TRBV6-5 to TRBJ2-5, with a tentative D call TRBD2 (7 bases). Germline assignment: CDR1 MNHEY and CDR2 SVGAGI. The CDR3 has 15 amino acids. V was trimmed by 2 bases and J by 5 bases, leaving 15 bases between them. The CDR3 coding sequence is TGTGCCAGCAGTTACCAAGGGGGGGCGTGGGAGACCCAGTACTTC. Its protein is CASSYQGGAWETQYF.

The V and J genes are TRBV15 and TRBJ1-5, with TRBD1 matching 8 bases. The CDR3 spans 15 residues. Germline lookup yields CDR1 LNHNV and CDR2 YYDKDF (reference sequence). V shed 2 bases, J shed 5 bases, and the junction held 5 bases outside the gene matches. CDR3 amino acids: CATSRSGQGHQPQHF. CDR3 coding DNA: TGTGCCACCAGCAGATCTGGACAGGGACATCAGCCCCAGCATTTT.

This chain uses TRBV27 with TRBJ2-7; possible D gene TRBD1, 6 bases. The ends were cut back, 2 bases at V and 7 bases at J, with 18 bases in the middle. The germline CDR1 and CDR2 sequences are MNHEY and SMNVEV (reference sequence). The CDR3 has 15 residues. This CDR3 reads CASSLGPPQGIEQYF. For the CDR3, the DNA is TGTGCCAGCAGTTTAGGGCCACCCCAGGGGATAGAGCAGTACTTC.

This chain joins TRBV28 and TRBJ1-1; tentative D call: TRBD1 (5 bases). There are 12 residues in the CDR3. Germline-derived CDR1 and CDR2 are MDHEN and SYDVKM. Between the trimmed V and J ends, which lost 6 bases and 3 bases, there was a span of 8 bases. The CDR3 loop is CASRWGDTEAFF. CDR3 DNA sequence: TGTGCCAGCAGGTGGGGGGACACTGAAGCTTTCTTT. The full variable domain, completed using reference TRBV28 and TRBJ1-1, is DVKVTQSSRYLVKRTGEKVFLECVQDMDHENMFWYRQDPGLGLRLIYFSYDVKMKEKGDIPEGYSVSREKKERFSLILESASTNQTSMYLCASRWGDTEAFFGQGTRLTVV.

The J gene is TRBJ2-3, the V gene TRBV7-2; 8 nucleotides align to TRBD2. Germline V CDR1 and CDR2: SGHTA, FQGNSA. The CDR3 extends over 16 amino acids. The V segment lost 4 bases and the J segment 4 bases; nucleotides outside the gene matches: 10. CDR3 nucleotides: TGTGCCAGCAGCTCCGGTAGCGGGGCGGGGGCAGATACGCAGTATTTT. It yields the protein CASSSGSGAGADTQYF. Variable domain in full (rest from reference TRBV7-2 and TRBJ2-3): GAGVSQSPSNKVTEKGKDVELRCDPISGHTALYWYRQSLGQGLEFLIYFQGNSAPDKSGLPSDRFSAERTGGSVSTLTIQRTQQEDSAVYLCASSSGSGAGADTQYFGPGTRLTVL.

This rearrangement joins TRBV13 to TRBJ2-3; D gene ambiguous. The germline gives CDR1 PRHDT, CDR2 FYEKMQ (reference sequence). The CDR3 length is 13 residues. V gave up 1 base and J gave up 6 bases, with 8 bases separating them. The CDR3 loop is CASSLVSGDTQYF. The CDR3 bases are TGTGCCAGCAGCTTAGTGTCCGGGGATACGCAGTATTTT.

The J gene is TRBJ2-7, the V gene TRBV19, with D perhaps matching TRBD1 (5 bases). CDR3 size: 15 residues. The V gene lost 0 bases and the J gene lost 6 bases, with 15 bases spanning the gap. Germline V gene data show CDR1 as LNHDA and CDR2 as SQIVND (reference sequence). The CDR3 sequence: CASSIEQGPPPEQYF. The DNA of the CDR3 is TGTGCCAGTAGTATAGAGCAGGGTCCCCCACCCGAGCAGTACTTC.

This clone was counted between two and nine times. The chain couples TRBV3-1 (or the pseudogene TRBV3-2) to TRBJ2-3, with 9 bases aligning to TRBD1. Per germline, CDR1 LGHDT and CDR2 YNNKEL (reference sequence). Unmatched junction bases numbered 0, after V lost 1 base and J lost 4 bases. This CDR3 comprises 14 residues. This CDR3 reads CASSQGQGADTQYF. As DNA, the CDR3 is TGTGCCAGCAGCCAAGGACAGGGGGCAGATACGCAGTATTTT.